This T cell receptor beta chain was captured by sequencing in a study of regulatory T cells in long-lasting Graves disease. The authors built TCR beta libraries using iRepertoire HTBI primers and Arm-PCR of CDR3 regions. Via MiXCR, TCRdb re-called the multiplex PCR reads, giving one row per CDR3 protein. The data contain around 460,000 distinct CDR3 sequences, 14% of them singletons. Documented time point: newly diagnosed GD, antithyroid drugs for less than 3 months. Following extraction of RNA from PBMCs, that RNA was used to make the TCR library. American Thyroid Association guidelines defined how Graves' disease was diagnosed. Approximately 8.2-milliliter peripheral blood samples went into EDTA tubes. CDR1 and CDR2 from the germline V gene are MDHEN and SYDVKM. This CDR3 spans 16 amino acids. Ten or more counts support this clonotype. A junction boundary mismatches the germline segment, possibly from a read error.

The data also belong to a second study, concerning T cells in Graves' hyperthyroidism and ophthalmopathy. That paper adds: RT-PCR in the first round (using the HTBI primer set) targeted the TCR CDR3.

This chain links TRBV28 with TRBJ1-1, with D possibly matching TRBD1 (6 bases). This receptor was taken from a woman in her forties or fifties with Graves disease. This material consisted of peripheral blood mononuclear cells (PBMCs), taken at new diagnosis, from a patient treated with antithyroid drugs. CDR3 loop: CATSEGGVFPETEAFF. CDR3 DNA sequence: TGTGCCACCAGTGAGGGGGGCGTTTTTCCGGAAACTGAAGCTTTCTTT.